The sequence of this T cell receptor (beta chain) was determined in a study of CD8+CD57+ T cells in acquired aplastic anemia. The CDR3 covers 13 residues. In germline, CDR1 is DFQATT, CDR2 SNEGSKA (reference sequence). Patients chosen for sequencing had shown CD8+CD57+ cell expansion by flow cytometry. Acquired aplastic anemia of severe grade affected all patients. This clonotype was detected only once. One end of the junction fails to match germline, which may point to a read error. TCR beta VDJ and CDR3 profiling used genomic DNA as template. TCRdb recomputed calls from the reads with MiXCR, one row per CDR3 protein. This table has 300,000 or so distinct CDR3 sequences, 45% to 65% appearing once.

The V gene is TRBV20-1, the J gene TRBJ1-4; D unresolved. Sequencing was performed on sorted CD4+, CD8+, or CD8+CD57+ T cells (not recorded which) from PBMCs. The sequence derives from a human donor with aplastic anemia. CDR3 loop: CSAISPRNEKPFF. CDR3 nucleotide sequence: TGCAGTGCAATCTCCCCGCGTAACGAAAAACCGTTTTTT.